The clone carrying this T cell receptor (beta chain) was recorded a few times. The entry originates in a study of early T cells in non-severe SARS-CoV-2 infection. At the level of the study: Sequencing of bulk RNA from unsorted whole blood was done, without chain pairing.

TCRdb reprocessed the 5' RACE reads with MiXCR, giving one entry per CDR3 protein. This table holds about 40,000 distinct CDR3 sequences, over 4% found once. The CDR3 runs to 13 residues. Deletions cut 10 bases from V and 5 bases from J, with 17 bases between. Germline assignment: CDR1 WSHSY and CDR2 SAAADI. The sequence derives from an adult who was a healthcare worker with PCR-confirmed SARS-CoV-2 infection or an uninfected control (not recorded which). This chain links TRBV10-2 with TRBJ2-5; D possibly corresponds to TRBD2 (5 bases). The sequenced sample consisted of whole blood. The CDR3 loop reads CATAPPGSETQYF. CDR3 DNA: TGCGCCACCGCCCCCCCGGGGTCCGAGACCCAGTACTTC.